A selection of T cell receptor beta chains follows, all from one sample in a study of CD8+ T cells in alopecia areata. Here immunoSEQ multiplex PCR was the method, and the copy in TCRdb shows in-frame clones only, minus some. The table records 200,000 or so clones, 45% to 70% of them present only once. Sequenced material: CD8+ T cells sorted from blood. These receptors came from a human donor in good health. Each CDR3 is given with its conserved first and last residue. Fields, in order: CDR3 DNA, CDR3 protein, D gene, J gene, V gene, CDR3 length, clone size. A D gene is named only where the DNA matches it firmly. Clone size is given for some rows only: seen once, a few or many times, or a class if the clone is expanded.

DNA: TGTGCCAGCAGCGTATCCGGCGGGGAGGTTACTAGCACAGATACGCAGTATTTT
CDR3: CASSVSGGEVTSTDTQYF
D: .
J: TRBJ2-3
V: TRBV9
length: 18
size: .

DNA: TGTGCCACCAGCGCCGAAACGAACACTGAAGCTTTCTTT
CDR3: CATSAETNTEAFF
D: .
J: TRBJ1-1
V: TRBV15
length: 13
size: .

DNA: TGCAGCGTCGGGACAGGGCTTGACCATGGCTACACCTTC
CDR3: CSVGTGLDHGYTF
D: TRBD1
J: TRBJ1-2
V: TRBV29-1
length: 13
size: .

DNA: TGTGCCAGCAGCTTATTGGTCGCAGATACGCAGTATTTT
CDR3: CASSLLVADTQYF
D: .
J: TRBJ2-3
V: TRBV11-2
length: 13
size: .

DNA: TGCGCCAGCAGTGATGAGGGCGAAGACCTGAACTACGAGCAGTACTTC
CDR3: CASSDEGEDLNYEQYF
D: .
J: TRBJ2-7
V: TRBV10-2
length: 16
size: .

DNA: TGTGCCAGCAGTTTATTTGCTAGCGGGGGGGCCGTGGAGACCCAGTACTTC
CDR3: CASSLFASGGAVETQYF
D: TRBD2
J: TRBJ2-5
V: TRBV27
length: 17
size: .

DNA: TGTGCCAGCAGTTACTTCGCGGGGTGGGGTGACGGCTACACCTTC
CDR3: CASSYFAGWGDGYTF
D: .
J: TRBJ1-2
V: TRBV6-5
length: 15
size: .

DNA: TGCAGCGCAAAACCCGCCACTGAAGCTTTCTTT
CDR3: CSAKPATEAFF
D: .
J: TRBJ1-1
V: TRBV29-1
length: 11
size: .

DNA: TGCGCCAGCAGCTTGGACTCAACGGCTTTCTATGGCTACACCTTC
CDR3: CASSLDSTAFYGYTF
D: .
J: TRBJ1-2
V: TRBV5-1
length: 15
size: .

DNA: TGTGCCAGCAGCCCTACAGGGGGCCGCGACGAGCAGTACTTC
CDR3: CASSPTGGRDEQYF
D: TRBD1
J: TRBJ2-7
V: TRBV4-2
length: 14
size: .

DNA: TGTGCCTCGACGACGGGGTGGGATGAAAAACTGTTTTTT
CDR3: CASTTGWDEKLFF
D: .
J: TRBJ1-4
V: TRBV30
length: 13
size: few

DNA: TGTGCCTGGAGTCACGGGGCAGTTCCCACTGAAGCTTTCTTT
CDR3: CAWSHGAVPTEAFF
D: .
J: TRBJ1-1
V: TRBV30
length: 14
size: .

DNA: TGTGCCAGCAGCCCGACAGGGGGCTATTATGGCTACACCTTC
CDR3: CASSPTGGYYGYTF
D: TRBD1
J: TRBJ1-2
V: TRBV27
length: 14
size: .

DNA: TGTGCCACCAGCAGAGATAGGACGCCTAACTATGGCTACACCTTC
CDR3: CATSRDRTPNYGYTF
D: .
J: TRBJ1-2
V: TRBV15
length: 15
size: .

DNA: TGTGCCAGTAGCCCGACAGGGATTAATTCACCCCTCCACTTT
CDR3: CASSPTGINSPLHF
D: TRBD1
J: TRBJ1-6
V: TRBV19
length: 14
size: .

DNA: TGCGCCAGCAGCCAAATACAGGGGAGGAACACTGAAGCTTTCTTT
CDR3: CASSQIQGRNTEAFF
D: TRBD1
J: TRBJ1-1
V: TRBV4-1
length: 15
size: once

DNA: TGTGCCAGCAGCTTTAAACAGGGGGGCGAGCAGTACTTC
CDR3: CASSFKQGGEQYF
D: TRBD1
J: TRBJ2-7
V: TRBV7-6
length: 13
size: .

DNA: TGTGCCACCAGCAGAATAGGGGAAATTAACTATGGCTACACCTTC
CDR3: CATSRIGEINYGYTF
D: .
J: TRBJ1-2
V: TRBV15
length: 15
size: .

DNA: TGTGCCAGCAATAGACAGGGGGATTCACCCCTCCACTTT
CDR3: CASNRQGDSPLHF
D: TRBD1
J: TRBJ1-6
V: TRBV4-2
length: 13
size: few

DNA: TGTGCCTGGAGCCACTTAGGAGGGGCGGCTGAGCAGTACTTC
CDR3: CAWSHLGGAAEQYF
D: .
J: TRBJ2-7
V: TRBV30
length: 14
size: once

DNA: TGCGCCAGCAGCTCCCAACTAGTATCCTACGAGCAGTACTTC
CDR3: CASSSQLVSYEQYF
D: .
J: TRBJ2-7
V: TRBV4-1
length: 14
size: .

DNA: TGTGCCAGCAGTGAATGGGAGGGCCTTAATCCTTATGGCTACACCTTC
CDR3: CASSEWEGLNPYGYTF
D: .
J: TRBJ1-2
V: TRBV6-1
length: 16
size: .

DNA: TGTGCCATCAGTGAGTCTGACGGGCCCAATGAGCAGTTCTTC
CDR3: CAISESDGPNEQFF
D: .
J: TRBJ2-1
V: TRBV10-3
length: 14
size: .

DNA: TGCGCCAGCAGCTTGGTCGTCGGGAGGGAGCAGTACTTC
CDR3: CASSLVVGREQYF
D: TRBD2
J: TRBJ2-7
V: TRBV5-1
length: 13
size: .

DNA: TGTGCCAGCAGCTTAGAGGGACAGGAGCAGTACTTC
CDR3: CASSLEGQEQYF
D: TRBD1
J: TRBJ2-7
V: TRBV7-9
length: 12
size: .

DNA: TGCGCCAGCAGCTTGGCCATCACAGGGGGCACCGAGCAGTACTTC
CDR3: CASSLAITGGTEQYF
D: TRBD1
J: TRBJ2-7
V: TRBV5-1
length: 15
size: .

DNA: TGCGCCAGCAGCTTAGGGTTCTCCTACGAGCAGTACTTC
CDR3: CASSLGFSYEQYF
D: .
J: TRBJ2-7
V: TRBV5-1
length: 13
size: few

DNA: TGTGCCAGCAGTTACTCCTGGGAGGGGGCCGGCTATGGCTACACCTTC
CDR3: CASSYSWEGAGYGYTF
D: TRBD1
J: TRBJ1-2
V: TRBV6-5
length: 16
size: .

DNA: TGTGCCTGGAGTGATACCATCTCCTACAATGAGCAGTTCTTC
CDR3: CAWSDTISYNEQFF
D: .
J: TRBJ2-1
V: TRBV30
length: 14
size: .

DNA: TGTGCCAGCAGTTACCCCGGGCCCTGGAGTACTGAAGCTTTCTTT
CDR3: CASSYPGPWSTEAFF
D: .
J: TRBJ1-1
V: TRBV6-6
length: 15
size: .

DNA: TGTGCCAGCAGCATGACAGGTTCCTACGAGCAGTACTTC
CDR3: CASSMTGSYEQYF
D: .
J: TRBJ2-7
V: TRBV5-6
length: 13
size: once

DNA: TGCGCCACTCGAGGGGGAAATGGCTACACCTTC
CDR3: CATRGGNGYTF
D: .
J: TRBJ1-2
V: TRBV5-1
length: 11
size: .

DNA: TGTGCCAGCAGTCCTAGCTGGGACATAAACGAGCAGTACTTC
CDR3: CASSPSWDINEQYF
D: .
J: TRBJ2-7
V: TRBV2
length: 14
size: .

DNA: TGTGCCAGTAGCGAGTGGAACACTGAAGCTTTCTTT
CDR3: CASSEWNTEAFF
D: .
J: TRBJ1-1
V: TRBV19
length: 12
size: few

DNA: TGCGCCAGCAGCCAAGGTGTCAGGGCTGGCGGGGAGCTGTTTTTT
CDR3: CASSQGVRAGGELFF
D: .
J: TRBJ2-2
V: TRBV4-1
length: 15
size: .

DNA: TGCGCCAGCAGTCAAGGGGGATTTCAGCCCCAGCATTTT
CDR3: CASSQGGFQPQHF
D: .
J: TRBJ1-5
V: TRBV23-1
length: 13
size: .

DNA: TGTGCCAGCAGCGGCCCCGTGGTGGCAGATACGCAGTATTTT
CDR3: CASSGPVVADTQYF
D: .
J: TRBJ2-3
V: TRBV7-9
length: 14
size: few

DNA: TGTGCCAGCAGTCCGAGGGCAGGCTACGAGCAGTACTTC
CDR3: CASSPRAGYEQYF
D: .
J: TRBJ2-7
V: TRBV5-6
length: 13
size: .

DNA: TGTGCCATCAGTGAGTCAGCAGGGGGCAATCAGCCCCAGCATTTT
CDR3: CAISESAGGNQPQHF
D: .
J: TRBJ1-5
V: TRBV10-3
length: 15
size: few

DNA: TGCAGCGCGGCACAGGGGGCGCCGGAATACGAGCAGTACTTC
CDR3: CSAAQGAPEYEQYF
D: TRBD1
J: TRBJ2-7
V: TRBV29-1
length: 14
size: .

DNA: TGTGCCAGCAGCCTTAGCGGGGGGCGGAATGAGCAGTTCTTC
CDR3: CASSLSGGRNEQFF
D: TRBD2
J: TRBJ2-1
V: TRBV6-6
length: 14
size: few

DNA: TGTGCCAGCGGGATCAATCAGCCCCAGCATTTT
CDR3: CASGINQPQHF
D: .
J: TRBJ1-5
V: TRBV27
length: 11
size: once

DNA: TGTGCCAGCAGCCATGGACAGGGCAGAACTAACACCGGGGAGCTGTTTTTT
CDR3: CASSHGQGRTNTGELFF
D: TRBD1
J: TRBJ2-2
V: TRBV13
length: 17
size: .

DNA: TGCAGCGTTGAAGGGACAACCTATGGCTACACCTTC
CDR3: CSVEGTTYGYTF
D: .
J: TRBJ1-2
V: TRBV29-1
length: 12
size: .

DNA: TGTGCCAGCACGGCGCACTATAATTCACCCCTCCACTTT
CDR3: CASTAHYNSPLHF
D: .
J: TRBJ1-6
V: TRBV2
length: 13
size: .

DNA: TGCGCCAGCAGTCTATCCGGGACAGGGGGCGAACCCCTCCACTTT
CDR3: CASSLSGTGGEPLHF
D: TRBD1
J: TRBJ1-6
V: TRBV5-1
length: 15
size: .

DNA: TGTGCCAGCAGTCCCCAGACTAGTGGGGCTCGGGGGGATACGCAGTATTTT
CDR3: CASSPQTSGARGDTQYF
D: .
J: TRBJ2-3
V: TRBV27
length: 17
size: .

DNA: TGTGCCAGCGGAGAGGCGTCCTACGAGCAGTACTTC
CDR3: CASGEASYEQYF
D: .
J: TRBJ2-7
V: TRBV6-5
length: 12
size: .

DNA: TGTGCCAGCAGCTTATGGCTGAAGGGCCCCACTTCCTATGGCTACACCTTC
CDR3: CASSLWLKGPTSYGYTF
D: .
J: TRBJ1-2
V: TRBV7-2
length: 17
size: few

DNA: TGTGCCAGCAGGCCGAGAACACGACAGGGTTGGGAGACCCAGTACTTC
CDR3: CASRPRTRQGWETQYF
D: TRBD1
J: TRBJ2-5
V: TRBV11-2
length: 16
size: .

DNA: TGTGCCAGCAGTTTAACGGGCGTCGGCACAGATACGCAGTATTTT
CDR3: CASSLTGVGTDTQYF
D: .
J: TRBJ2-3
V: TRBV27
length: 15
size: .

DNA: TGTGCCAGCAGCCAAGAAAGGGGGGGCAGGGATGAGCAGTTCTTC
CDR3: CASSQERGGRDEQFF
D: .
J: TRBJ2-1
V: TRBV7-8
length: 15
size: few

DNA: TGTGCCAGCAGTGAAACTTGGGACGGCAAAAACATTCAGTACTTC
CDR3: CASSETWDGKNIQYF
D: .
J: TRBJ2-4
V: TRBV2
length: 15
size: .

DNA: TGTGCCAGCAGTACAGGGGCGGGCTCCGAGCAGTACTTC
CDR3: CASSTGAGSEQYF
D: TRBD1
J: TRBJ2-7
V: TRBV2
length: 13
size: .

DNA: TGTGCCAGCAGAAAGGGGGACTCCTACGAGCAGTACTTC
CDR3: CASRKGDSYEQYF
D: .
J: TRBJ2-7
V: TRBV5-4
length: 13
size: .

DNA: TGTGCCAGCAGCGCTGCAGGGGGCACCTACGAGCAGTACTTC
CDR3: CASSAAGGTYEQYF
D: TRBD1
J: TRBJ2-7
V: TRBV5-6
length: 14
size: .

DNA: TGTGCCAGCAGTTACACCGGGACAGGGACCAACGAGCAGTACTTC
CDR3: CASSYTGTGTNEQYF
D: TRBD1
J: TRBJ2-7
V: TRBV6-5
length: 15
size: once